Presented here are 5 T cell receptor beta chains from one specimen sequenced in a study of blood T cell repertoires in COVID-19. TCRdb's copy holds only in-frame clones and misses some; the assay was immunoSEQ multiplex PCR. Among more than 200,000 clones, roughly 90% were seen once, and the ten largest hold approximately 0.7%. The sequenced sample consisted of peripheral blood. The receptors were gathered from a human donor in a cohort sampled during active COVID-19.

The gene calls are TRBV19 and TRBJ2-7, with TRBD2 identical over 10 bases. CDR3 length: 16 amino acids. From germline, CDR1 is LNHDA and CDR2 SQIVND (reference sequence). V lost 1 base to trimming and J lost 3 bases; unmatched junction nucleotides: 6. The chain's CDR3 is CASSIAWASGSYEQYF. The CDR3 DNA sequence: TGTGCCAGTAGTATAGCTTGGGCTAGCGGGAGCTACGAGCAGTACTTC.

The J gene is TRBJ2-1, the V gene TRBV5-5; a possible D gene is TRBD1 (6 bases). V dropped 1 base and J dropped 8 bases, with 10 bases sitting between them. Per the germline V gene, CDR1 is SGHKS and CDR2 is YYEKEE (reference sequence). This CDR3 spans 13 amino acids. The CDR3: CASSLTGSHEQFF. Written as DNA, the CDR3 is TGTGCCAGCAGCTTGACAGGGAGCCATGAGCAGTTCTTC.

CDR3 amino acids: CSARAGFEQYF. In DNA form, the CDR3 reads TGCAGTGCTAGAGCAGGGTTCGAGCAGTACTTC. The chain employs TRBV20-1 and TRBJ2-7; tentative D call: TRBD1 (5 bases). Germline values: CDR1 DFQATT, CDR2 SNEGSKA (reference sequence). Trimming left V 1 base short and J 6 bases short, with 7 bases between. The CDR3 is 11 residues long.

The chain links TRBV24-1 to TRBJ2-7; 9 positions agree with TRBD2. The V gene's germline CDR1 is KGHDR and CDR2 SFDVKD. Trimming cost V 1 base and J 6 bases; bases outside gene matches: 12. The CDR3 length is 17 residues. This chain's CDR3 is CATSDFPSGTPLGEQYF. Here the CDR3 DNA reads TGTGCCACCAGTGATTTCCCTAGCGGGACACCCCTGGGCGAGCAGTACTTC.

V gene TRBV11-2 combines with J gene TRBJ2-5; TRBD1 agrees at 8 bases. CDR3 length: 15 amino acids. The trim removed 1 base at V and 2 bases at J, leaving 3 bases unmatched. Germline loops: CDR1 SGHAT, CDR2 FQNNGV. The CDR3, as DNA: TGTGCCAGCAGCTTAGTGGGGACAGGTCAAGAGACCCAGTACTTC. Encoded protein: CASSLVGTGQETQYF.